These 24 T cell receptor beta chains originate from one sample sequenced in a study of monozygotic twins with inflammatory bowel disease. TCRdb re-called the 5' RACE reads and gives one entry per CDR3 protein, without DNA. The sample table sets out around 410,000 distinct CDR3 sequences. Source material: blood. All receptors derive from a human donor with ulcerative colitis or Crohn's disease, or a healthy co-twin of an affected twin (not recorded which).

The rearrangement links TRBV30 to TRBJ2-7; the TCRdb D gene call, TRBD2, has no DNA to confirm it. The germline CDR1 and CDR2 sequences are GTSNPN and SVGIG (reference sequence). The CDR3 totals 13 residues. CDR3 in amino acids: CAWNLAGEGEQYF.

CDR3 loop: CASPGPSYNEQFF. The rearrangement uses TRBV21-1 and TRBJ2-1; TCRdb's D gene call, TRBD1, goes unchecked for lack of DNA. TRBV21-1 is an annotated pseudogene. The CDR3 totals 13 residues.

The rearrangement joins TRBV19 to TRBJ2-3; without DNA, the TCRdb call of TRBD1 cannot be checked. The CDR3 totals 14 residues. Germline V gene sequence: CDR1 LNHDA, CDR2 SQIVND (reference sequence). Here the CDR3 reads CASISGRQTDTQYF.

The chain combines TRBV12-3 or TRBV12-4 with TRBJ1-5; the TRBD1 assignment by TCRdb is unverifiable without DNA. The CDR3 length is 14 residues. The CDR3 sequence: CASSFRQGSQPQHF.

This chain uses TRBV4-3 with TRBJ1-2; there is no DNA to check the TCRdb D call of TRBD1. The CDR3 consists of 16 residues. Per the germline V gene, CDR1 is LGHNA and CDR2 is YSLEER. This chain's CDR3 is CASSQEPGQNLYGYTF.

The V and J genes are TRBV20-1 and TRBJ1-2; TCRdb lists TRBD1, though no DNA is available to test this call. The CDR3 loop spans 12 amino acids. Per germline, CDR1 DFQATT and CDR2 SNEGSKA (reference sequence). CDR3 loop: CSVTDRVYGYTF.

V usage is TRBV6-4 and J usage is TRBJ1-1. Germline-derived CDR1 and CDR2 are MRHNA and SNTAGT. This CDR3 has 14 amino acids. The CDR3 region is CASSDSTGVGEAFF.

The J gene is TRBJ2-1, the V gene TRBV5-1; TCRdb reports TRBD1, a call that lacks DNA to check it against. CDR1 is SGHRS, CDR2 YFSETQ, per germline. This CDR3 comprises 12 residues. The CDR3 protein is CASSLNTAGGIF. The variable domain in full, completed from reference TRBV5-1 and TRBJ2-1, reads KAGVTQTPRYLIKTRGQQVTLSCSPISGHRSVSWYQQTPGQGLQFLFEYFSETQRNKGNFPGRFSGRQFSNSRSEMNVSTLELGDSALYLCASSLNTAGGIFGPGTRLTVL.

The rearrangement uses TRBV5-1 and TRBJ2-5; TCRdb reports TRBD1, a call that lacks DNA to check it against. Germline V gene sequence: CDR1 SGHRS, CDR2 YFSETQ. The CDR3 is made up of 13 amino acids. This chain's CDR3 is CASSPAGEETQYF.

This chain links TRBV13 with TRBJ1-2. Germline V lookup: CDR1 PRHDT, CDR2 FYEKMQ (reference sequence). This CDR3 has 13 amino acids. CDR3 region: CASNRRGNYGYTF.

CDR3: CASSPFTRDRSYEQYF. The chain combines TRBV18 with TRBJ2-7; the D call from TCRdb, TRBD1, cannot be confirmed without DNA. The germline gives CDR1 KGHSH, CDR2 LQKENI. The CDR3 has 16 residues.

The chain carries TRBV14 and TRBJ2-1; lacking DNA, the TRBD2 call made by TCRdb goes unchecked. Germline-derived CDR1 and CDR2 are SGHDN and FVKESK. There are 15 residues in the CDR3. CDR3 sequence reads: CASSQLAGNYNEQFF.

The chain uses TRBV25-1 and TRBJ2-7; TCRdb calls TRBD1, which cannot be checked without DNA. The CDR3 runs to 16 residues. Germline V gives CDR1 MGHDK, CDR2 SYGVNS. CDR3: CASSDGGAGAQDEQYF.

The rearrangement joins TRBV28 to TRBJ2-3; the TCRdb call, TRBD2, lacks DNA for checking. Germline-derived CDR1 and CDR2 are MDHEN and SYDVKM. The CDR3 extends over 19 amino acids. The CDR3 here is CASIPEGLAGVWGTDTQYF.

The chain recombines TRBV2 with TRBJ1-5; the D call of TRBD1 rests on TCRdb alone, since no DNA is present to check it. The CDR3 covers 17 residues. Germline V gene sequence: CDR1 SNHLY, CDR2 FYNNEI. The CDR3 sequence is CASGGGPTDNSNQPQHF.

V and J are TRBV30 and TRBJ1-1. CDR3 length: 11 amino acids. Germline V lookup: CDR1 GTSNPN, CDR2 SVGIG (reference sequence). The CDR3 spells CAWSPKAEAFF.

CDR3 loop: CASIPLVGASALSYNEQFF. The rearrangement links TRBV28 to TRBJ2-1; absent DNA, TCRdb's TRBD2 call cannot be checked. The CDR3 contains 19 residues. Per the germline V gene, CDR1 is MDHEN and CDR2 is SYDVKM.

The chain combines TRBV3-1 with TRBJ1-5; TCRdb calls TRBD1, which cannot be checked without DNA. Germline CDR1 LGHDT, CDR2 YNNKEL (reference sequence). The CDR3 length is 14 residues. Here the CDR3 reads CASSFRDSNQPQHF.

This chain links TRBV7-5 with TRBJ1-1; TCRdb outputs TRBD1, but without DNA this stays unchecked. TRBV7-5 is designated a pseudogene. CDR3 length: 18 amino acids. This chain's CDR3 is CISVSEAVGAYPGTEAFF.

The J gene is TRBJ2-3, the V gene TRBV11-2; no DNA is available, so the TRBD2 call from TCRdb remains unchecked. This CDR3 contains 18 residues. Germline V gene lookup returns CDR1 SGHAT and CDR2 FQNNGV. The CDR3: CASSLVGGLAGSTDTQYF.

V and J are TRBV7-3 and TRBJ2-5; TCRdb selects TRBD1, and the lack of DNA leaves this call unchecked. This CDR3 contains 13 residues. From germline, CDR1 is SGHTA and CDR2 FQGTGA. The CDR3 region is CASSLTRAETQYF.

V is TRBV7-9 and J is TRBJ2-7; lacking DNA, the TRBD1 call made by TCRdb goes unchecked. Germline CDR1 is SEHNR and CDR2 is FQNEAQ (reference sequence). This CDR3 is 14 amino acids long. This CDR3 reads CASSRQPGAYEQYF.

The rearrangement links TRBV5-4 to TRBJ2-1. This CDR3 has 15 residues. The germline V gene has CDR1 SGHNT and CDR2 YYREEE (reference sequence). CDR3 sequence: CASSLGHAKNNEQFF.

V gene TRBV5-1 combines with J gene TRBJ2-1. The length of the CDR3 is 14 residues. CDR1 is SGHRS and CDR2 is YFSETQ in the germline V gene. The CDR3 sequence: CASSPVTGYNEQFF.